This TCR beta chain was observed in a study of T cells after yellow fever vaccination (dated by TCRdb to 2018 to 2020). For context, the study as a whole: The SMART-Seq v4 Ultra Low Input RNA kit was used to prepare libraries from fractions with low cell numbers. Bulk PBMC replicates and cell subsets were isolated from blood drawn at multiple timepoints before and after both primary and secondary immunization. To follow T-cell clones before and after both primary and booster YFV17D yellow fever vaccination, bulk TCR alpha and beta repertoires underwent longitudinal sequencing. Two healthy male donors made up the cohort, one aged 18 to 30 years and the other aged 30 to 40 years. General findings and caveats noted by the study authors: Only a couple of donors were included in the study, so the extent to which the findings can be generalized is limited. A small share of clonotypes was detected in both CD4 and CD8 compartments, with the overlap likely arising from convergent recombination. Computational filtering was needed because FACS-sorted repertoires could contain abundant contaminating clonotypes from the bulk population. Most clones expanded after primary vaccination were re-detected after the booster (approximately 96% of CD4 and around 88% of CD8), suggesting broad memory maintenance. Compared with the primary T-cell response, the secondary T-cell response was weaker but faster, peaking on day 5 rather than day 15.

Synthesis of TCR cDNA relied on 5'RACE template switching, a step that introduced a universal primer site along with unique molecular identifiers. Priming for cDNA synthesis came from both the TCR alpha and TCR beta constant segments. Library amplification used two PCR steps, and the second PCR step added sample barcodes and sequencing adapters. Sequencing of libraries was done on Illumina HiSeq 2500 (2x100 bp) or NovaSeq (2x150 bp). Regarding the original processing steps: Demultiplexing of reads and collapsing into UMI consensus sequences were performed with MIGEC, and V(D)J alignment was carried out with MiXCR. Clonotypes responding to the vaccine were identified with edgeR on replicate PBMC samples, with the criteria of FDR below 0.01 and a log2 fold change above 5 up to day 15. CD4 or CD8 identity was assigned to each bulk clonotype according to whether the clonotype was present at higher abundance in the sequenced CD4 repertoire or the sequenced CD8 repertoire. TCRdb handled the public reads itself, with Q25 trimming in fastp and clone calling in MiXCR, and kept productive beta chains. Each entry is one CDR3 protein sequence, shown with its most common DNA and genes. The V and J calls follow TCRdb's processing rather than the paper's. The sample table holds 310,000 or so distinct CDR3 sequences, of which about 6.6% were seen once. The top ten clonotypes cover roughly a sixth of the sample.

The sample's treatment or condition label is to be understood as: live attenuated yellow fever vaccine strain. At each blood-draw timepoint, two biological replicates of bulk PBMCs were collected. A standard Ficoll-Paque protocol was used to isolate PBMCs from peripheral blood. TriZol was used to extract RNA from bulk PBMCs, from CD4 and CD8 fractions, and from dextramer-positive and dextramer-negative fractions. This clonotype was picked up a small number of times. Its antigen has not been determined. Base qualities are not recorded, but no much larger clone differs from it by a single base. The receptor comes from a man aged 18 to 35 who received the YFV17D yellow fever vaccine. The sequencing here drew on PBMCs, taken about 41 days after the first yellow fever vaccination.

The CDR3 corresponds to CASSYSGVGGYTF. The DNA sequence is as follows: TGTGCCAGCAGTTACTCAGGGGTCGGTGGCTACACCTTC. The V gene is TRBV6-5 and the J gene is TRBJ1-2; the D segment could be TRBD1, given 5 matching bases. In the germline V gene, CDR1 corresponds to MNHEY and CDR2 to SVGAGI. Spanning cysteine to phenylalanine, the CDR3 consists of 13 amino acids. CDR3 DNA is the only sequence kept; it has 39 bases, read in frame from the first base. V is clipped by 0 bases and J by 7 bases, and the sequence between their germline boundaries is 9 bases long.